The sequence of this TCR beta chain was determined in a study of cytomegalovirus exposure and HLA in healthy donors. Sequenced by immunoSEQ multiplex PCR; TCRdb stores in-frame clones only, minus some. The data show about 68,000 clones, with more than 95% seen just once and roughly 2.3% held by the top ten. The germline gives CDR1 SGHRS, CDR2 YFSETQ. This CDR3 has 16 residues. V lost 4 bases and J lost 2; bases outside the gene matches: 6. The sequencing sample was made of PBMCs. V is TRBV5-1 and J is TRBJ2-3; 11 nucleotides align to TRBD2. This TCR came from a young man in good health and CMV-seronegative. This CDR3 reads CASSRTSGRTTDTQYF. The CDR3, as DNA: TGCGCCAGCAGCAGAACTAGCGGGAGAACCACAGATACGCAGTATTTT.